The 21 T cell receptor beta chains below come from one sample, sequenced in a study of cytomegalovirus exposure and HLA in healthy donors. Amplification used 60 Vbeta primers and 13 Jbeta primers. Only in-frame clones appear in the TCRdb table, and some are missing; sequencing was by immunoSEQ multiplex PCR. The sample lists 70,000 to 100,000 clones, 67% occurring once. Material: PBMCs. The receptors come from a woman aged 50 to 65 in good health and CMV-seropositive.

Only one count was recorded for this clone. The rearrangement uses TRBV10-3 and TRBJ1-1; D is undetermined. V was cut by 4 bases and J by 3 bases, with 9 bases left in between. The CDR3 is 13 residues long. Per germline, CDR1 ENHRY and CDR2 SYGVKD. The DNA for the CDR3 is TGTGCCATCAGTGGAGGGAGGGACACTGAAGCTTTCTTT. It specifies CAISGGRDTEAFF.

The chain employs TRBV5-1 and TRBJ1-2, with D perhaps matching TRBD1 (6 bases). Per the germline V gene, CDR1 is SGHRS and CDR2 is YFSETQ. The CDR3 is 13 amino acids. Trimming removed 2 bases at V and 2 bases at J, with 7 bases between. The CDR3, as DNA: TGCGCCAGCAGCTTCGACAGGAACTATGGCTACACCTTC. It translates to CASSFDRNYGYTF.

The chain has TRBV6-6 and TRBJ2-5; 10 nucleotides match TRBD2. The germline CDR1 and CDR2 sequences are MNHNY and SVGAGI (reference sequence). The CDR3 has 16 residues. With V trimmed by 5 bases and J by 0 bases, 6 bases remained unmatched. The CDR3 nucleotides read TGTGCCAGCAGTGGTCTAGCGGGGGTTTACCAAGAGACCCAGTACTTC. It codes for CASSGLAGVYQETQYF.

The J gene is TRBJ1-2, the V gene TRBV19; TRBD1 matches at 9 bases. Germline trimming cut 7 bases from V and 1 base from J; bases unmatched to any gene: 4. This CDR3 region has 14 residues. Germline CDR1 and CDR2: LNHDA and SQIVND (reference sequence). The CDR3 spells CASNPTGGNYGYTF. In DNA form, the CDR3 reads TGTGCCAGTAACCCGACAGGGGGTAACTATGGCTACACCTTC. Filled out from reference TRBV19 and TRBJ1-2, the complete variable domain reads DGGITQSPKYLFRKEGQNVTLSCEQNLNHDAMYWYRQDPGQGLRLIYYSQIVNDFQKGDIAEGYSVSREKKESFPLTVTSAQKNPTAFYLCASNPTGGNYGYTFGSGTRLTVV.

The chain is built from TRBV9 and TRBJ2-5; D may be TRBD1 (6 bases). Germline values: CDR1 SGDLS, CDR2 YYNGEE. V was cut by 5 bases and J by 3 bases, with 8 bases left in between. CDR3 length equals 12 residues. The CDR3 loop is CASRHREETQYF. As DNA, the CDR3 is TGTGCCAGCAGACACAGGGAAGAGACCCAGTACTTC. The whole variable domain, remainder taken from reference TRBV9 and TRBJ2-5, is DSGVTQTPKHLITATGQRVTLRCSPRSGDLSVYWYQQSLDQGLQFLIQYYNGEERAKGNILERFSAQQFPDLHSELNLSSLELGDSALYFCASRHREETQYFGPGTRLLVL.

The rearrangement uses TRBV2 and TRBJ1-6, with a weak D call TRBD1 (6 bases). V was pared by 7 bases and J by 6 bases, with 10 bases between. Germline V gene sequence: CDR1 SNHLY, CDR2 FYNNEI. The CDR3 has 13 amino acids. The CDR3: CASKDRANSPLHF. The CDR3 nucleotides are TGTGCCAGCAAGGACAGAGCTAATTCACCCCTCCACTTT.

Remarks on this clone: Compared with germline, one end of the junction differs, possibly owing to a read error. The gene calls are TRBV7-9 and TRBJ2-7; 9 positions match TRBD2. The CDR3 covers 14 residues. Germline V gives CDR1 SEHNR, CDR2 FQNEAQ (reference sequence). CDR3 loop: CSSSQRGARSVEYF. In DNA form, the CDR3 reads TGTTCCAGCAGCCAGCGGGGGGCCAGATCGGTTGAGTACTTC.

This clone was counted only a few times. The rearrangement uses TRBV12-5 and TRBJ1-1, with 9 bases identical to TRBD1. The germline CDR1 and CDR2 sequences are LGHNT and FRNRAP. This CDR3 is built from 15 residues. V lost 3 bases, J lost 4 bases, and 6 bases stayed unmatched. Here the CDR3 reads CASGLTGGAVTEAFF. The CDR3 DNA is TGTGCTAGTGGTTTAACAGGGGGCGCGGTCACTGAAGCTTTCTTT.

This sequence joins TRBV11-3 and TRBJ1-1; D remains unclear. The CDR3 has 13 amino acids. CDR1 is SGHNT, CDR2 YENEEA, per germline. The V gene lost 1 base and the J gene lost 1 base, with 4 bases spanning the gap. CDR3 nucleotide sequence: TGTGCCAGCAGCTTAGGGCAGAACACTGAAGCTTTCTTT. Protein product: CASSLGQNTEAFF.

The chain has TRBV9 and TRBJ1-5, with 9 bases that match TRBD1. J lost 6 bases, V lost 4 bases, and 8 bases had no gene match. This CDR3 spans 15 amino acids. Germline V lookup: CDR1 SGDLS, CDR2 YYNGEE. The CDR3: CASSPTTGGVQPQHF. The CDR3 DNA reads TGTGCCAGCAGCCCCACAACAGGGGGCGTTCAGCCCCAGCATTTT.

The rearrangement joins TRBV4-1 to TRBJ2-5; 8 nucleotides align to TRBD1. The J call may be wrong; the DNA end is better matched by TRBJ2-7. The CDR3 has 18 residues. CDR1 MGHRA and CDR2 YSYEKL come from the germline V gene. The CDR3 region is CASSQAVGSGGQGYEQYF. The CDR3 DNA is TGCGCCAGCAGCCAAGCCGTGGGCTCAGGAGGACAGGGCTACGAGCAGTACTTC.

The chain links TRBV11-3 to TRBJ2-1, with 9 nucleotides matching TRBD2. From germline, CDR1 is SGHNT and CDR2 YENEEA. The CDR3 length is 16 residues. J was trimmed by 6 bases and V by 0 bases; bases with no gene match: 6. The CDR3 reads CASSLDLAGGPNEQFF. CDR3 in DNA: TGTGCCAGCAGCTTAGATCTTGCGGGGGGGCCCAATGAGCAGTTCTTC.

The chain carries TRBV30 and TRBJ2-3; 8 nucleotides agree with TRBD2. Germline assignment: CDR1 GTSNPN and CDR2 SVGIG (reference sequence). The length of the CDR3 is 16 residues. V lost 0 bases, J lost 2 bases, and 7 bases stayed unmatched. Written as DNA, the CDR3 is TGTGCCTGGAGTGTAAACTTAGCGGGGCTCACAGATACGCAGTATTTT. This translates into CAWSVNLAGLTDTQYF.

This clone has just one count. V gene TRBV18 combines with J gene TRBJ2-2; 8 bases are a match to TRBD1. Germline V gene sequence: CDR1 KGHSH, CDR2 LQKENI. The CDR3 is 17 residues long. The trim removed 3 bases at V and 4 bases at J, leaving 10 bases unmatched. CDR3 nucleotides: TGTGCCAGCTCACCGAAAGGGACAGGTCCGGGCACCGGGGAGCTGTTTTTT. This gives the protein CASSPKGTGPGTGELFF.

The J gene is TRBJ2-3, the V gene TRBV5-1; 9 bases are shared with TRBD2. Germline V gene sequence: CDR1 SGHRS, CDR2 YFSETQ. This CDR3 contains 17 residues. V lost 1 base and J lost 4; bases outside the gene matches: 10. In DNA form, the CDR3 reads TGCGCCAGCAGCTTGCTCACAGCGGGGGGTGGATCAGATACGCAGTATTTT. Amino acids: CASSLLTAGGGSDTQYF.

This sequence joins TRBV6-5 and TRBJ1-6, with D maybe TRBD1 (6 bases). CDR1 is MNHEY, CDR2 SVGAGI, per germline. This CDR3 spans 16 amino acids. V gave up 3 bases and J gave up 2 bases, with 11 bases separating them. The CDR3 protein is CASSYDRSPYNSPLHF. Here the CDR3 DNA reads TGTGCCAGCAGTTATGACAGGTCGCCCTATAATTCACCCCTCCACTTT.

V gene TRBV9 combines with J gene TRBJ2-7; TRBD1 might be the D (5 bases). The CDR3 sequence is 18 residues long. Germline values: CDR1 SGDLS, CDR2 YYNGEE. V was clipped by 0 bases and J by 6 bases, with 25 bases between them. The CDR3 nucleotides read TGTGCCAGCAGCGTAGCCCCTGGAAGCTCCCCAGGGCGTTCCGAGCAGTACTTC. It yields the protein CASSVAPGSSPGRSEQYF.

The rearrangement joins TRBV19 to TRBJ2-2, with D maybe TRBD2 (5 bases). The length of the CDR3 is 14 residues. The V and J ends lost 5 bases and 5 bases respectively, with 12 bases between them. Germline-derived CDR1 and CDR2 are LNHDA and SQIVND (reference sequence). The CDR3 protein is CASSSGFFTGELFF. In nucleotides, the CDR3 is TGTGCCAGTAGTTCGGGGTTTTTTACCGGGGAGCTGTTTTTT.

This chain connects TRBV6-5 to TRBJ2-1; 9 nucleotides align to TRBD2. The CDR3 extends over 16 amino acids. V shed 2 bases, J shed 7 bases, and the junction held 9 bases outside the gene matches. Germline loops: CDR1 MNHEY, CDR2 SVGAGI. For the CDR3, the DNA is TGTGCCAGCAGTTACGCGGCACAGCGGGGGGCAAATGAGCAGTTCTTC. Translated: CASSYAAQRGANEQFF.

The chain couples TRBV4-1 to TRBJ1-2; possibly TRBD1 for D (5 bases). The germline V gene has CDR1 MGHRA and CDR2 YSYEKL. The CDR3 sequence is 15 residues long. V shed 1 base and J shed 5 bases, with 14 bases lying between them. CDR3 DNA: TGCGCCAGCAGCCAAGGGGGCCGGAGTCCGTATGGCTACACCTTC. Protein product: CASSQGGRSPYGYTF.

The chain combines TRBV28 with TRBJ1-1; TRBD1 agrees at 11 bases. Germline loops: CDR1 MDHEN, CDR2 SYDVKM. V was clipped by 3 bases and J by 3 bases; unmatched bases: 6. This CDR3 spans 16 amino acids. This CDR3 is CASSFVDRGPDTEAFF. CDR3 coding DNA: TGTGCCAGCAGTTTCGTGGACAGGGGGCCCGACACTGAAGCTTTCTTT.